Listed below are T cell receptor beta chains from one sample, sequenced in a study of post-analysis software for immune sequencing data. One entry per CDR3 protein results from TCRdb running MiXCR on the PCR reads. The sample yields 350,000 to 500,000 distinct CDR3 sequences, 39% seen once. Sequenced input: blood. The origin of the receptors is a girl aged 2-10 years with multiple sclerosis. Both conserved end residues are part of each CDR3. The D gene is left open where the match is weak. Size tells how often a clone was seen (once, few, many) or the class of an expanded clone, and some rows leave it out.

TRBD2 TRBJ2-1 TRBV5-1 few CASSSLRGGAMDEQFF TGCGCCAGCAGCTCCCTACGCGGGGGGGCCATGGATGAGCAGTTCTTC
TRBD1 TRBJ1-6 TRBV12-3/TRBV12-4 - CASSLGQLGYSPLHF TGTGCCAGCAGTTTGGGACAGTTGGGTTATTCACCCCTCCACTTT
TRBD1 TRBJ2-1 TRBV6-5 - CASSYAGQGVSNEQFF TGTGCCAGCAGTTACGCAGGACAGGGGGTCTCCAATGAGCAGTTCTTC
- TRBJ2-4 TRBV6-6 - CASSPHELTEHIQYF TGTGCCAGCAGCCCGCATGAGCTTACAGAGCACATTCAGTACTTC
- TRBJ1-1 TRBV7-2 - CASSSRVWTEAFF TGTGCCAGCAGCTCCAGGGTTTGGACTGAAGCTTTCTTT
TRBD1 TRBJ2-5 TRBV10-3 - CAISTGEQETQYF TGTGCCATCAGCACAGGGGAACAAGAGACCCAGTACTTC
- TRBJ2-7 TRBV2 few CASISGTSYEQYF TGTGCCAGCATTTCAGGAACTTCCTACGAGCAGTACTTC
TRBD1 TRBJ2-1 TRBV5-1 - CASSPWTGLPNEQFF TGCGCCAGCAGCCCCTGGACAGGGCTGCCTAATGAGCAGTTCTTC
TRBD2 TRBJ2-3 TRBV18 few CASSPPGVAGGTDTQYF TGTGCCAGCTCACCACCCGGAGTAGCGGGGGGCACAGATACGCAGTATTTT
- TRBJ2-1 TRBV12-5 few CASSGGEQFF TGTGCTAGTAGTGGAGGGGAGCAGTTCTTC
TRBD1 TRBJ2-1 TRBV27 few CASSPGTGAFNEQFF TGTGCCAGCAGTCCAGGGACAGGGGCATTCAATGAGCAGTTCTTC
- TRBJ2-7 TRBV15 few CATSRDSRTYSYEQYF TGTGCCACCAGCAGAGATTCGCGGACCTACTCCTACGAGCAGTACTTC
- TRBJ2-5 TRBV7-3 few CASSLGHSQETQYF TGTGCCAGCAGCTTAGGTCACAGTCAAGAGACCCAGTACTTC
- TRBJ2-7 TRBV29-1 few CSVDGPETRNEQYF TGCAGCGTTGACGGGCCGGAGACAAGAAACGAGCAGTACTTC
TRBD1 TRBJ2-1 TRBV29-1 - CSVWQVPGQGRDDEQFF TGCAGCGTTTGGCAAGTTCCGGGACAGGGAAGGGACGATGAGCAGTTCTTC
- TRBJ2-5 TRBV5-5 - CASSLVVGVAQETQYF TGTGCCAGCAGCTTGGTGGTGGGAGTGGCGCAAGAGACCCAGTACTTC
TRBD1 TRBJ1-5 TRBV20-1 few CSVRGQGVAGNQPQHF TGCAGTGTCCGGGGACAGGGTGTGGCGGGCAATCAGCCCCAGCATTTT
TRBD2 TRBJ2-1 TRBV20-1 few CSARGSSGMRSNEQFF TGCAGTGCTAGAGGATCTAGCGGGATGAGGAGCAATGAGCAGTTCTTC
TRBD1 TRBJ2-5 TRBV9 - CASSVEGTGRETQYF TGTGCCAGCAGCGTAGAGGGGACAGGCAGAGAGACCCAGTACTTC
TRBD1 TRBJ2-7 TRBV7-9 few CASSLTTGGEEQYF TGTGCCAGCAGCTTAACGACAGGGGGTGAGGAGCAGTACTTC